This T cell receptor (beta chain) stems from a study of blood T cell repertoires in COVID-19. Study background: The origin of the acute and convalescent COVID-19 samples was the United States, Italy and Spain. PBMCs, B-cell-depleted T cells, or T cells provided the cDNA or gDNA that made up the material.

Assay: immunoSEQ multiplex PCR; the TCRdb copy retains only in-frame clones and omits some. The table records approximately 140,000 clones, around 81% of them present only once. Germline CDR1 SNHLY, CDR2 FYNNEI. The CDR3 extends over 15 amino acids. V lost 3 bases to trimming and J lost 5 bases; unmatched junction nucleotides: 5. The origin of this receptor is a human donor with acute or convalescent COVID-19. The donor label of this sample is uncertain. The material sequenced was peripheral blood. The chain employs TRBV2 and TRBJ2-5, with 11 bases identical to TRBD2. The CDR3 nucleotides are TGTGCCAGCAGTGACGGGACTAGCGGTATGGAGACCCAGTACTTC. Its protein is CASSDGTSGMETQYF. Full variable domain (outside the CDR3, taken from reference TRBV2 and TRBJ2-5): EPEVTQTPSHQVTQMGQEVILRCVPISNHLYFYWYRQILGQKVEFLVSFYNNEISEKSEIFDDQFSVERPDGSNFTLKIRSTKLEDSAMYFCASSDGTSGMETQYFGPGTRLLVL.